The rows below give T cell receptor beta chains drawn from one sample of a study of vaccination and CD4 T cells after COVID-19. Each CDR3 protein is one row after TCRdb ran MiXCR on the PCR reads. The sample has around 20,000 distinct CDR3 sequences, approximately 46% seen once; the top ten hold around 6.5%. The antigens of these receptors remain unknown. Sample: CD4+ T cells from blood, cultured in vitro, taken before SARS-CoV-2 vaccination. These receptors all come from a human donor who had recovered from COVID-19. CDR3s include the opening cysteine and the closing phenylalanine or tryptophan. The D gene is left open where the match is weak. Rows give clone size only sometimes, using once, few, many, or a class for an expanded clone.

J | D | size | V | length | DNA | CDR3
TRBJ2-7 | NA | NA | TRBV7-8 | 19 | TGTGCCAGCAGCTCCTCCCTCGTTGGGGGGCTCAACACCGGCTACGAGCAGTACTTC | CASSSSLVGGLNTGYEQYF
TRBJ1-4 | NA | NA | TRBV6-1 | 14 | TGTGCCGGCAGCCCTAGGACAGCTAATGAAAAACTGTTTTTT | CAGSPRTANEKLFF
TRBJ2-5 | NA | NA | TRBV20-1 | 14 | TGCAGTGCCGGTGAGGCGCGGGGAAAAGAGACCCAGTACTTC | CSAGEARGKETQYF
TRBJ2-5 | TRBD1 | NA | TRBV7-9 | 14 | TGTGCCAGCAACAACAGGGGGCCCCAAGAGACCCAGTACTTC | CASNNRGPQETQYF
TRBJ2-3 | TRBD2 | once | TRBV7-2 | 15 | TGTGCCAGCAGCCCGGGGGGGCCGGAGTCGGATACGCAGTATTTT | CASSPGGPESDTQYF
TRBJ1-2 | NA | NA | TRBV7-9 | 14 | TGTGCCAGCAGCTTCGGGCAGGGAACCTATGGCTACACCTTC | CASSFGQGTYGYTF
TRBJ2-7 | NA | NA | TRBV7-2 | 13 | TGTGCCAGCAGCTTGCGGCGGGACGGCGAGCAGTACTTC | CASSLRRDGEQYF
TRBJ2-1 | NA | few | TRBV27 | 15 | TGTGCCAGCAGTTTAACCAGCGCCTCCTACAATGAGCAGTTCTTC | CASSLTSASYNEQFF
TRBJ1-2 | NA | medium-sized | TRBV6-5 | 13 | TGTGCCAGCAGTTACGCCAGTAACTATGGCTACACCTTC | CASSYASNYGYTF
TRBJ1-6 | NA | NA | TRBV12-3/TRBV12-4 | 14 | TGTGCCAGCGCCAACGTGGTGATGGGTTCACCCCTCCACTTT | CASANVVMGSPLHF
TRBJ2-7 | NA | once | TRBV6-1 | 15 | TGTGCCAGCAGTCCCAATCCCAACCCCCCCTACGAGCAGTACTTC | CASSPNPNPPYEQYF
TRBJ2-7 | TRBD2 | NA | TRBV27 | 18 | TGTGCCAGCAGTCCCCTCGGACTAGCGGGAGTATCCCCCCTCGAGCAGTACTTC | CASSPLGLAGVSPLEQYF
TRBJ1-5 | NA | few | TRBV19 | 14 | TGTGCCAGTAGTGGGCAGGGTGGGAATCAGCCCCAGCATTTT | CASSGQGGNQPQHF
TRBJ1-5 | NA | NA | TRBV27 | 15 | TGTGCCAGCAGCCTAACAGGGACTCACGTAGCGCCCCAGCATTTT | CASSLTGTHVAPQHF
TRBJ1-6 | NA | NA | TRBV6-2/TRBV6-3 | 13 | TGTGCCAGCAGTTACCCGAGGCCCTCACCCCTCCACTTT | CASSYPRPSPLHF
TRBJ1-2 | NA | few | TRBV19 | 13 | TGTGCCAGTAGTATTGGAGCAAACTATGGCTACACCTTC | CASSIGANYGYTF
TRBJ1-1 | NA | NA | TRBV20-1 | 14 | TGCAGTGCTAGAGATCTACGGGGGAGGCCTGAAGCTTTCTTT | CSARDLRGRPEAFF
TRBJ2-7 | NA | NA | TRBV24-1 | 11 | TGTGCCACCAGTGATTTGGATTATCAGTACTTC | CATSDLDYQYF
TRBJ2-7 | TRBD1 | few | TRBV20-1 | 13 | TGCAGTGCCCACGGACAGGGCGGCGACGAGCAGTACTTC | CSAHGQGGDEQYF
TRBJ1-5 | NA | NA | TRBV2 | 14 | TGTGCCAGCAGTGTGGACAGCCGCAATCAGCCCCAGCATTTT | CASSVDSRNQPQHF
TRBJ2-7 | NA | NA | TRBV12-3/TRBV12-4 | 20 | TGTGCCAGCAGTTTCTCGCGCGCCGCATTCTCCCTCCAAGGCGATTACGAGCAGTACTTC | CASSFSRAAFSLQGDYEQYF
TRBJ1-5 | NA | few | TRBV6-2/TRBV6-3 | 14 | TGTGCCACCAACAGGGTCGGTGGCAATCAGCCCCAGCATTTT | CATNRVGGNQPQHF
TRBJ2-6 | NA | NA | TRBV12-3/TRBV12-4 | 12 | TGTGCCAGCAGGCTGGGGGCCAACGTCCTGACTTTC | CASRLGANVLTF
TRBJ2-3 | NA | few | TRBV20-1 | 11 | TGCAGTGCTAGTATGCCAGATACGCAGTATTTT | CSASMPDTQYF
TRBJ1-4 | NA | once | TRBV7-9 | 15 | TGTGCCAGCAGCCTCCGATTTGCAACTAATGAAAAACTGTTTTTT | CASSLRFATNEKLFF
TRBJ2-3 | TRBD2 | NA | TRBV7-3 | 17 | TGTGCCAGCAGCTTATGGTTTCGCGGGGGAGTGGCAGATACGCAGTATTTT | CASSLWFRGGVADTQYF
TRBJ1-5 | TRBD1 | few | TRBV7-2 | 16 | TGTGCCAGCTCCGGAGTTGGGACAGGGGGTGGACAGCCCCAGCATTTT | CASSGVGTGGGQPQHF
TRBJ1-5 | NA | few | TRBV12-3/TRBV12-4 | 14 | TGTGCCAGCAGTTTAGGGCAGGGGAATCAGCCCCAGCATTTT | CASSLGQGNQPQHF